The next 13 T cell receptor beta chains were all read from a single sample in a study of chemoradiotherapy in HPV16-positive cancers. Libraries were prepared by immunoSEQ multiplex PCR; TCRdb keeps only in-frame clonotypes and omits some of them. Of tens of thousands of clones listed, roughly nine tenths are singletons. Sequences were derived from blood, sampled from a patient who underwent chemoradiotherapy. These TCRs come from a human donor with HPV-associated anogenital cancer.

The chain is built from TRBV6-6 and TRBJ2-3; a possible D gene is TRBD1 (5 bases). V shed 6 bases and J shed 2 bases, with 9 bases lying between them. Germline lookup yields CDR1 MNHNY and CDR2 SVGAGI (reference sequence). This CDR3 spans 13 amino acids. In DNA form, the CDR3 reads TGTGCCAGCAGGGAAGGGGCCACAGATACGCAGTATTTT. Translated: CASREGATDTQYF.

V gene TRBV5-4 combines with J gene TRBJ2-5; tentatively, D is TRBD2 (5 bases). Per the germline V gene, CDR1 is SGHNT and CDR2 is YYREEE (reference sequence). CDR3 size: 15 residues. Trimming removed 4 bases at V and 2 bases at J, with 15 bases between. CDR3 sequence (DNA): TGTGCCAGCAGCGATCGAAAAGCGGTGCAAGAGACCCAGTACTTC. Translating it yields CASSDRKAVQETQYF.

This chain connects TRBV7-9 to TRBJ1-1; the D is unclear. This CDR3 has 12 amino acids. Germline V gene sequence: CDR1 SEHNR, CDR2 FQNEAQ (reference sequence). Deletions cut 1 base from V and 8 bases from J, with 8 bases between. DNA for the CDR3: TGTGCCAGCAGCTTAGATGGCGCGGAAGCTTTCTTT. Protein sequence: CASSLDGAEAFF.

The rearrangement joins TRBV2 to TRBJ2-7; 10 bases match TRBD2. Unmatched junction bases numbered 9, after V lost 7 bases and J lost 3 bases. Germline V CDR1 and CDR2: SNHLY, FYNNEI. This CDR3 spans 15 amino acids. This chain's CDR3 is CASNKLAGTSYEQYF. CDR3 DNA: TGTGCCAGCAACAAACTAGCGGGGACAAGCTACGAGCAGTACTTC.

CDR3 nucleotides: TGTGCCAGTAGCCCCGACAGGGGGCACTACGAGCAGTACTTC. It specifies CASSPDRGHYEQYF. V is TRBV19 and J is TRBJ2-7, with 10 bases matching TRBD1. The CDR3 spans 14 residues. The germline gives CDR1 LNHDA, CDR2 SQIVND (reference sequence). With 6 bases clipped from V and 3 bases from J, the junction kept 5 bases outside the gene matches.

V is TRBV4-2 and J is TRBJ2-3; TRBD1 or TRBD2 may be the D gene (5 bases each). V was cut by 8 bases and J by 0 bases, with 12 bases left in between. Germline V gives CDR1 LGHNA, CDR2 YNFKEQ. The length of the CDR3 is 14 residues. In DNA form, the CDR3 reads TGTGCCAGCTCCCCGGGGCGGAGCACAGATACGCAGTATTTT. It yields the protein CASSPGRSTDTQYF.

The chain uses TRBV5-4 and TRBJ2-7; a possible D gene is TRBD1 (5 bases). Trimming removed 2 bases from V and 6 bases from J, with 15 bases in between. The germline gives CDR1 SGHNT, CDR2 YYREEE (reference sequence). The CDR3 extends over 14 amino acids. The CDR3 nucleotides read TGTGCCAGCAGCTTAGGTAATCCGACAGTCGAGCAGTACTTC. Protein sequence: CASSLGNPTVEQYF.

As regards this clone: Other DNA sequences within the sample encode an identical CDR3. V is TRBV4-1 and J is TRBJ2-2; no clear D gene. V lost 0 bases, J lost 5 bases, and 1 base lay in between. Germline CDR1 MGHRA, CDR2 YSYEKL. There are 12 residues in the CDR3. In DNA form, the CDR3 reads TGCGCCAGCAGCCAAGATACCGGGGAGCTGTTTTTT. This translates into CASSQDTGELFF.

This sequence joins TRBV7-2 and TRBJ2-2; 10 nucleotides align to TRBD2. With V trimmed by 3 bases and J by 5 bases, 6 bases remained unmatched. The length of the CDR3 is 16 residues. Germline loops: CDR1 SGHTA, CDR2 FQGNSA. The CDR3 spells CASSFSGGQRTGELFF. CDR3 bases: TGTGCCAGCAGCTTTAGCGGGGGGCAACGAACCGGGGAGCTGTTTTTT. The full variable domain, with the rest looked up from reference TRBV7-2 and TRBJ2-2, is GAGVSQSPSNKVTEKGKDVELRCDPISGHTALYWYRQSLGQGLEFLIYFQGNSAPDKSGLPSDRFSAERTGGSVSTLTIQRTQQEDSAVYLCASSFSGGQRTGELFFGEGSRLTVL.

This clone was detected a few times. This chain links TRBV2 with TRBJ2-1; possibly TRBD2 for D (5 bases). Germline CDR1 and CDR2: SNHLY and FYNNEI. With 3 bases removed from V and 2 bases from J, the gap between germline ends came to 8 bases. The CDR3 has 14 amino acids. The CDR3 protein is CASSDTRTYNEQFF. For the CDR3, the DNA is TGTGCCAGCAGTGATACTAGGACCTACAATGAGCAGTTCTTC.

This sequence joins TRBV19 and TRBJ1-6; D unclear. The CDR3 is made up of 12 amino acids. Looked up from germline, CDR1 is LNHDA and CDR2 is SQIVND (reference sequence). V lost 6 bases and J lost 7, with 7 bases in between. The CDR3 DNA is TGTGCCAGTAGCTTGGGGAATTCACCCCTCCACTTT. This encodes CASSLGNSPLHF.

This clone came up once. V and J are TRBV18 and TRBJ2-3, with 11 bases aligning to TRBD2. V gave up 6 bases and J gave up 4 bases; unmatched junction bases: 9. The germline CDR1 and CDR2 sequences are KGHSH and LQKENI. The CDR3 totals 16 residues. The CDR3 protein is CASSPPGLAAPDTQYF. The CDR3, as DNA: TGTGCCAGCTCCCCCCCGGGACTAGCGGCTCCAGATACGCAGTATTTT. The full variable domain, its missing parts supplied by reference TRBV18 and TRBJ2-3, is NAGVMQNPRHLVRRRGQEARLRCSPMKGHSHVYWYRQLPEEGLKFMVYLQKENIIDESGMPKERFSAEFPKEGPSILRIQQVVRGDSAAYFCASSPPGLAAPDTQYFGPGTRLTVL.

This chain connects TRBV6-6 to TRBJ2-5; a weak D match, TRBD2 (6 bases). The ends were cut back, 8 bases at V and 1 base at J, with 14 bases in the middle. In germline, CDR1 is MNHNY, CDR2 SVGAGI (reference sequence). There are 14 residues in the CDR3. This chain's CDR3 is CASGRTISQETQYF. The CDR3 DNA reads TGTGCCAGCGGTCGGACTATCTCCCAAGAGACCCAGTACTTC.